The next 25 T cell receptor beta chains were all read from a single sample in a study of spatial heterogeneity in lung cancer. Time point given: sample taken at primary tumor resection. Researchers sequenced whole RNA taken from tumor, nontumor lung or frozen PBMC without sorting. TCRdb ran MiXCR on the 5' RACE reads and lists one entry per CDR3 protein. The profile shows under 100,000 distinct CDR3 sequences, approximately 8.5% of them singletons. Sequenced material: PBMCs, taken at surgery. These receptors were obtained from a male donor with early-stage non-small cell lung cancer.

The sample holds a few counts of this clonotype. This CDR3 reads CATSDFLGNEQFF. CDR3 DNA: TGTGCCACCAGTGATTTTCTAGGCAATGAGCAGTTCTTC. The gene calls are TRBV24-1 and TRBJ2-1; D is unresolved. V gave up 1 base and J gave up 6 bases, with 6 bases separating them. Germline CDR1 KGHDR, CDR2 SFDVKD. The CDR3 totals 13 residues.

In this sample, this clonotype turned up a few times. The chain carries TRBV23-1 and TRBJ2-3; no reliable D call. TRBV23-1 falls under the ORF class, with uncertain function. V lost 0 bases, J lost 2 bases, and 9 bases lay in between. The CDR3 is made up of 15 amino acids. In DNA, the CDR3 is TGCGCCAGCAGTCAATCTTGGCAGTTCACAGATACGCAGTATTTT. Its translation is CASSQSWQFTDTQYF.

Only a few counts were recorded for this clonotype. The V and J genes are TRBV20-1 and TRBJ2-7; D uncertain. The ends were cut back, 6 bases at V and 0 bases at J, with 12 bases in the middle. The germline CDR1 and CDR2 sequences are DFQATT and SNEGSKA (reference sequence). This CDR3 region has 13 residues. CDR3: CSALALDSYEQYF. In nucleotides, the CDR3 is TGCAGTGCCTTAGCCCTTGACTCCTACGAGCAGTACTTC.

This clonotype was seen at least ten times. This rearrangement joins TRBV5-1 to TRBJ2-7; 8 nucleotides line up with TRBD1. Germline V gene data show CDR1 as SGHRS and CDR2 as YFSETQ. This CDR3 comprises 13 residues. Unmatched junction bases numbered 4, after V lost 2 bases and J lost 6 bases. The chain's CDR3 is CASSFGDRREQYF. The CDR3 DNA is TGCGCCAGCAGCTTTGGGGACAGGCGCGAGCAGTACTTC.

Only a few counts were recorded for this clonotype. The genes are TRBV20-1 and TRBJ1-1; TRBD1 is a possible D gene (6 bases). V was cut by 5 bases and J by 3 bases, with 10 bases left in between. The CDR3 length is 12 residues. In germline, CDR1 is DFQATT, CDR2 SNEGSKA (reference sequence). The CDR3 reads CSAPGQYTEAFF. In DNA form, the CDR3 reads TGCAGTGCTCCTGGACAGTACACTGAAGCTTTCTTT.

A few counts support this clonotype. This chain uses TRBV5-1 with TRBJ2-5; TRBD2 matches 7 bases. CDR1 SGHRS and CDR2 YFSETQ come from the germline V gene. The CDR3 runs to 13 residues. The ends lost 6 bases at V and 1 base at J; junction bases unmatched: 3. The CDR3 spells CASNWGGQETQYF. The CDR3 DNA reads TGCGCCAGCAATTGGGGGGGCCAAGAGACCCAGTACTTC.

The rearrangement links TRBV2 to TRBJ1-1; 8 nucleotides line up with TRBD1. V was clipped by 6 bases and J by 1 base; unmatched bases: 4. The CDR3 totals 14 residues. Germline values: CDR1 SNHLY, CDR2 FYNNEI. CDR3 sequence (DNA): TGTGCCAGCAGGGTCGGACAGGGGAACACTGAAGCTTTCTTT. Protein product: CASRVGQGNTEAFF.

This clonotype was observed at least ten times. J is TRBJ1-2 and V is TRBV5-1, with D perhaps matching TRBD1 (6 bases). With 2 bases removed from V and 4 bases from J, the gap between germline ends came to 12 bases. Germline CDR1 and CDR2: SGHRS and YFSETQ. The CDR3 runs to 14 residues. CDR3: CASSFGRDIYGYTF. CDR3 bases: TGCGCCAGCAGCTTTGGACGGGACATCTATGGCTACACCTTC.

This clonotype was seen many times. V and J are TRBV9 and TRBJ2-1; D is perhaps TRBD2 (5 bases). The V gene lost 4 bases and the J gene lost 0 bases, with 14 bases spanning the gap. This CDR3 contains 16 residues. Germline loops: CDR1 SGDLS, CDR2 YYNGEE. CDR3 protein: CASSLYSGSSYNEQFF. The CDR3 coding sequence is TGTGCCAGCAGCCTATACAGCGGTTCCTCCTACAATGAGCAGTTCTTC. Using reference TRBV9 and TRBJ2-1 for the parts outside the CDR3, the full variable domain is DSGVTQTPKHLITATGQRVTLRCSPRSGDLSVYWYQQSLDQGLQFLIQYYNGEERAKGNILERFSAQQFPDLHSELNLSSLELGDSALYFCASSLYSGSSYNEQFFGPGTRLTVL.

J is TRBJ2-1 and V is TRBV5-1, with D possibly being TRBD1 (6 bases). CDR1 is SGHRS, CDR2 YFSETQ, per germline. The CDR3 extends over 17 amino acids. Trimming took 0 bases from V and 1 from J, leaving 14 bases between them. The CDR3 loop reads CASSLVPRGWSYNEQFF. The CDR3 nucleotides read TGCGCCAGCAGCTTGGTTCCCAGGGGTTGGTCCTACAATGAGCAGTTCTTC.

This clonotype was seen at least ten times. The rearrangement joins TRBV2 to TRBJ2-7; D gene ambiguous. The CDR3 has 13 residues. Germline V gives CDR1 SNHLY, CDR2 FYNNEI. Trimming removed 1 base at V and 2 bases at J, with 6 bases between. Here the CDR3 DNA reads TGTGCCAGCAGTGAAGAGGTGCCCTACGAGCAGTACTTC. Its translation: CASSEEVPYEQYF.

There are many counts of this clonotype. This chain links TRBV18 with TRBJ2-5; the match to TRBD2 covers 7 bases. J gave up 1 base and V 3 bases, and 8 bases lay outside the gene matches. Germline values: CDR1 KGHSH, CDR2 LQKENI. The CDR3 loop spans 16 amino acids. CDR3 region: CASSPSPASGQETQYF. As DNA, the CDR3 is TGTGCCAGCTCACCGTCACCGGCTAGCGGCCAAGAGACCCAGTACTTC.

The rearrangement links TRBV7-9 to TRBJ1-2, with D possibly TRBD1 on 6 matching bases. Per germline, CDR1 SEHNR and CDR2 FQNEAQ (reference sequence). This CDR3 is 13 amino acids long. The germline V and J ends were trimmed by 4 bases and 2 bases, with 8 bases remaining between them. The CDR3 DNA follows: TGTGCCAGCAGCTGGACAGCCAACTATGGCTACACCTTC. This encodes CASSWTANYGYTF.

This clonotype was seen at least ten times. The rearrangement links TRBV19 to TRBJ1-1; possible D gene TRBD1, 5 bases. Germline values: CDR1 LNHDA, CDR2 SQIVND (reference sequence). Trimming took off 6 bases at V and 7 bases at J, with 15 bases between the two ends. The CDR3 has 13 residues. This CDR3 is CASSVGPTLEAFF. The CDR3 bases are TGTGCCAGTAGCGTGGGACCCACCCTTGAAGCTTTCTTT.

In its sample, this clonotype was seen a few times. The rearrangement uses TRBV29-1 and TRBJ2-3; TRBD2 matches 10 bases. V lost 7 bases, J lost 4 bases, and 8 bases stayed unmatched. In germline, CDR1 is SQVTM, CDR2 ANQGSEA. CDR3 length: 14 amino acids. The CDR3 loop is CSAKLAGPADTQYF. The CDR3, as DNA: TGCAGCGCCAAACTAGCGGGGCCGGCAGATACGCAGTATTTT.

This clonotype was counted between two and nine times. In DNA, the CDR3 is TGTGCCAGCTCACCCAACCCCCAGGGGATGTACACTGAAGCTTTCTTT. Protein product: CASSPNPQGMYTEAFF. V gene TRBV18 combines with J gene TRBJ1-1, with D tentatively TRBD1 (6 bases). The germline V and J ends were trimmed by 3 bases and 3 bases, with 17 bases remaining between them. The CDR3 extends over 16 amino acids. Germline CDR1 and CDR2: KGHSH and LQKENI. The whole variable domain, filled in from reference TRBV18 and TRBJ1-1, reads NAGVMQNPRHLVRRRGQEARLRCSPMKGHSHVYWYRQLPEEGLKFMVYLQKENIIDESGMPKERFSAEFPKEGPSILRIQQVVRGDSAAYFCASSPNPQGMYTEAFFGQGTRLTVV.

This clonotype has more than one count but fewer than ten. The chain carries TRBV20-1 and TRBJ2-3; 16 bases line up with TRBD2. Trimming at V came to 6 bases and at J to 4 bases, leaving 7 bases not matched to a gene. CDR3 size: 16 residues. From germline, CDR1 is DFQATT and CDR2 SNEGSKA (reference sequence). In DNA form, the CDR3 reads TGCAGTGCACCGGGACTAGCGGGGGGGCAAGCAGATACGCAGTATTTT. This encodes CSAPGLAGGQADTQYF.

The gene calls are TRBV15 and TRBJ2-1; TRBD2 matches 7 bases. The CDR3 is made up of 12 amino acids. V shed 4 bases, J shed 11 bases, and the junction held 5 bases outside the gene matches. The V gene's germline CDR1 is LNHNV and CDR2 YYDKDF (reference sequence). The CDR3 DNA reads TGTGCCACCAGCACATTAAGCGGGAAGCAGTTCTTC. Encoded protein: CATSTLSGKQFF.

This clonotype turned up a few times. This chain joins TRBV6-1 and TRBJ2-1; D is unresolved. V dropped 4 bases and J dropped 6 bases, with 7 bases sitting between them. Germline values: CDR1 MNHNS, CDR2 SASEGT. CDR3 length: 12 residues. The DNA for the CDR3 is TGTGCCAGCAGTGCCAACGGCAATGAGCAGTTCTTC. This sequence encodes CASSANGNEQFF.

The chain carries TRBV4-3 and TRBJ2-3; 8 nucleotides align to TRBD2. Germline CDR1 reads LGHNA; CDR2 reads YSLEER. The length of the CDR3 is 18 residues. J lost 3 bases, V lost 3 bases, and 14 bases had no gene match. CDR3 DNA: TGCGCCAGCAGCCAGCGAGCGGGGGTGATGGGATTTACAGATACGCAGTATTTT. As protein: CASSQRAGVMGFTDTQYF.

In its sample, this clonotype was seen many times. This sequence joins TRBV28 and TRBJ2-7; D not certain. V lost 6 bases to trimming and J lost 2 bases, with 8 bases between them. Germline V CDR1 and CDR2: MDHEN, SYDVKM. The CDR3 is 12 amino acids. The CDR3 nucleotides are TGTGCCAGCAGGCACAGAACCTACGAGCAGTACTTC. This encodes CASRHRTYEQYF.

The table lists this clonotype with many counts. The CDR3 DNA sequence: TGTGCCAGCGGCCGGCGCCCCGGGTCCCAAGAGACCCAGTACTTC. Its translation is CASGRRPGSQETQYF. The chain links TRBV28 to TRBJ2-5; D is uncertain. Germline values: CDR1 MDHEN, CDR2 SYDVKM. V gave up 8 bases and J gave up 1 base, with 17 bases separating them. This CDR3 has 15 amino acids.

This clonotype was observed at least ten times. The genes are TRBV5-1 and TRBJ1-1; D is perhaps TRBD1 (5 bases). V was pared by 4 bases and J by 1 base, with 14 bases between. Germline assignment: CDR1 SGHRS and CDR2 YFSETQ. The CDR3 length is 15 residues. The CDR3 protein is CASSRDGTANTEAFF. The CDR3 bases are TGCGCCAGCAGCCGGGACGGGACGGCGAACACTGAAGCTTTCTTT.

This clonotype was found many times. J is TRBJ1-5 and V is TRBV6-1; the match to TRBD1 covers 7 bases. The J segment lost 0 bases and the V segment lost 5 bases, leaving 7 bases of the junction unmatched. The CDR3 contains 16 residues. In germline, CDR1 is MNHNS, CDR2 SASEGT. The CDR3 DNA reads TGTGCCAGCAGTTGGCCAGGGGGGGATAGCAATCAGCCCCAGCATTTT. As protein: CASSWPGGDSNQPQHF.

In its sample, this clonotype was seen many times. This chain joins TRBV6-1 and TRBJ1-5, with TRBD1 matching 7 bases. This CDR3 is 15 amino acids long. The germline gives CDR1 MNHNS, CDR2 SASEGT. Losses at the gene ends were 3 bases for V and 5 bases for J; bases not matched to a gene: 7. The CDR3 protein is CASSDKRGLDQPQHF. The DNA of the CDR3 is TGTGCCAGCAGTGATAAGAGGGGGCTTGATCAGCCCCAGCATTTT.